This is a list of T cell receptor beta chains from one sample in a study of blood T cells in healthy people across ages. TCRdb reprocessed the 5' RACE reads with MiXCR, giving one entry per CDR3 protein. The sample has almost 1 million distinct CDR3 sequences; roughly 51% are singletons. The sequencing input was blood. The source is a woman aged 55-70 years in good health. CDR3s include the opening cysteine and the closing phenylalanine or tryptophan. The D gene is left open where the match is weak. Clone size is stated in some rows and not others, as once, few, many or a class when expanded.

>TRBV28|13|-|TRBJ2-7|TRBD1
CASSRTGKYEQYF
TGTGCCAGCAGCAGGACAGGAAAATACGAGCAGTACTTC
>TRBV7-2|15|-|TRBJ1-5|TRBD1
CASSIPGQGYQPRHF
TGTGCCAGCAGCATTCCGGGACAGGGCTATCAGCCCCGGCATTTT
>TRBV20-1|12|-|TRBJ2-5|TRBD2
CSGRERLETQYF
TGCAGTGGGCGGGAGCGTTTAGAGACCCAGTACTTC
>TRBV6-5|14|-|TRBJ1-2|-
CASRNRGSGYGYTF
TGTGCCAGCAGAAATCGGGGTTCGGGCTATGGCTACACCTTC
>TRBV5-1|14|-|TRBJ2-7|-
CASSFRDGTHEQYF
TGCGCCAGCAGTTTCCGGGACGGCACCCACGAGCAGTACTTC
>TRBV7-9|13|-|TRBJ2-3|-
CAISLGSTDTQYF
TGTGCCATCTCACTAGGGAGCACAGATACGCAGTATTTT
>TRBV27|15|-|TRBJ2-7|-
CASSYQGTPPYEQYF
TGTGCCAGCAGCTATCAGGGAACCCCACCCTACGAGCAGTACTTC
>TRBV7-2|14|few|TRBJ2-7|-
CASSYDRNSYEQYF
TGTGCCAGCAGTTATGACAGGAACTCCTACGAGCAGTACTTC
>TRBV25-1|14|-|TRBJ2-7|-
CASSEHGGAYEQYF
TGTGCCAGCAGTGAGCACGGCGGAGCCTACGAGCAGTACTTC
>TRBV12-3/TRBV12-4|17|-|TRBJ2-1|-
CASSFSGEKSSYNEQFF
TGTGCCAGCAGTTTTTCAGGGGAAAAAAGCTCCTACAATGAGCAGTTCTTC